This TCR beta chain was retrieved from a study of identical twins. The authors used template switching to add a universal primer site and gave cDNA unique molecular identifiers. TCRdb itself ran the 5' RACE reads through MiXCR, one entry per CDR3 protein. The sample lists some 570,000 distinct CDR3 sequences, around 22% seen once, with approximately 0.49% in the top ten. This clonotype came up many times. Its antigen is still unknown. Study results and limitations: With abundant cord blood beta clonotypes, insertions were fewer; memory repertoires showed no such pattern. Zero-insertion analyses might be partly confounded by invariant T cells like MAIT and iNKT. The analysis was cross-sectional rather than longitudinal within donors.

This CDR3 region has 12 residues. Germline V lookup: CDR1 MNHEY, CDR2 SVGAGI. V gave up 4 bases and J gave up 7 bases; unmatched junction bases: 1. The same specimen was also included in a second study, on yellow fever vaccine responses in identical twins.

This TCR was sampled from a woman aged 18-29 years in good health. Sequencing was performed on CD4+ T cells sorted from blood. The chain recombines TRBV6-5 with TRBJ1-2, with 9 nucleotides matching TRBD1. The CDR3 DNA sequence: TGTGCCAGCAGTTCGACAGGGGGTGGCTACACCTTC. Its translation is CASSSTGGGYTF.